This TCR beta chain was sequenced during a study of T cell repertoires in cytomegalovirus infection. Study findings and constraints: HLA-C-restricted CMV clonotypes gave the most frequent clonotype in two of eight donors.

One entry per CDR3 protein results from TCRdb running MiXCR on the reads. The sample records some 700,000 distinct CDR3 sequences, 35% to 45% being singletons. This CDR3 spans 14 amino acids. V lost 3 bases to trimming and J lost 3 bases, with 11 bases between them. Per germline, CDR1 MDHEN and CDR2 SYDVKM. This clonotype was observed many times. Its antigen remains unidentified. This rearrangement joins TRBV28 to TRBJ1-1, with D unresolved. This clonotype was sampled from a human donor in good health (CMV status not recorded). Some clones in this sample may be carry-over from other donors' samples. Sequenced material: PBMCs. CDR3 sequence reads: CASSFSNAHTEAFF. As DNA, the CDR3 is TGTGCCAGCAGTTTTAGTAATGCTCACACTGAAGCTTTCTTT. The complete variable domain, with remaining parts taken from reference TRBV28 and TRBJ1-1, reads DVKVTQSSRYLVKRTGEKVFLECVQDMDHENMFWYRQDPGLGLRLIYFSYDVKMKEKGDIPEGYSVSREKKERFSLILESASTNQTSMYLCASSFSNAHTEAFFGQGTRLTVV.